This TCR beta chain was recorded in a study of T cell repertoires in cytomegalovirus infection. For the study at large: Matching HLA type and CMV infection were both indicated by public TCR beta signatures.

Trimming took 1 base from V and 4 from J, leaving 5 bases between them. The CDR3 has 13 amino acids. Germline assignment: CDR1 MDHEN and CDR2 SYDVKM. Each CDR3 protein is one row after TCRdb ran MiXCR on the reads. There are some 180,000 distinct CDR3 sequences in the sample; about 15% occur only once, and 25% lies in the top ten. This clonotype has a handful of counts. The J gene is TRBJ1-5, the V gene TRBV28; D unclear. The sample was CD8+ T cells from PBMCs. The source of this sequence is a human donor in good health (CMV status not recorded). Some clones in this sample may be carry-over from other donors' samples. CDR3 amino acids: CASSLYENQPQHF. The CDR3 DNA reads TGTGCCAGCAGTTTATATGAGAATCAGCCCCAGCATTTT.